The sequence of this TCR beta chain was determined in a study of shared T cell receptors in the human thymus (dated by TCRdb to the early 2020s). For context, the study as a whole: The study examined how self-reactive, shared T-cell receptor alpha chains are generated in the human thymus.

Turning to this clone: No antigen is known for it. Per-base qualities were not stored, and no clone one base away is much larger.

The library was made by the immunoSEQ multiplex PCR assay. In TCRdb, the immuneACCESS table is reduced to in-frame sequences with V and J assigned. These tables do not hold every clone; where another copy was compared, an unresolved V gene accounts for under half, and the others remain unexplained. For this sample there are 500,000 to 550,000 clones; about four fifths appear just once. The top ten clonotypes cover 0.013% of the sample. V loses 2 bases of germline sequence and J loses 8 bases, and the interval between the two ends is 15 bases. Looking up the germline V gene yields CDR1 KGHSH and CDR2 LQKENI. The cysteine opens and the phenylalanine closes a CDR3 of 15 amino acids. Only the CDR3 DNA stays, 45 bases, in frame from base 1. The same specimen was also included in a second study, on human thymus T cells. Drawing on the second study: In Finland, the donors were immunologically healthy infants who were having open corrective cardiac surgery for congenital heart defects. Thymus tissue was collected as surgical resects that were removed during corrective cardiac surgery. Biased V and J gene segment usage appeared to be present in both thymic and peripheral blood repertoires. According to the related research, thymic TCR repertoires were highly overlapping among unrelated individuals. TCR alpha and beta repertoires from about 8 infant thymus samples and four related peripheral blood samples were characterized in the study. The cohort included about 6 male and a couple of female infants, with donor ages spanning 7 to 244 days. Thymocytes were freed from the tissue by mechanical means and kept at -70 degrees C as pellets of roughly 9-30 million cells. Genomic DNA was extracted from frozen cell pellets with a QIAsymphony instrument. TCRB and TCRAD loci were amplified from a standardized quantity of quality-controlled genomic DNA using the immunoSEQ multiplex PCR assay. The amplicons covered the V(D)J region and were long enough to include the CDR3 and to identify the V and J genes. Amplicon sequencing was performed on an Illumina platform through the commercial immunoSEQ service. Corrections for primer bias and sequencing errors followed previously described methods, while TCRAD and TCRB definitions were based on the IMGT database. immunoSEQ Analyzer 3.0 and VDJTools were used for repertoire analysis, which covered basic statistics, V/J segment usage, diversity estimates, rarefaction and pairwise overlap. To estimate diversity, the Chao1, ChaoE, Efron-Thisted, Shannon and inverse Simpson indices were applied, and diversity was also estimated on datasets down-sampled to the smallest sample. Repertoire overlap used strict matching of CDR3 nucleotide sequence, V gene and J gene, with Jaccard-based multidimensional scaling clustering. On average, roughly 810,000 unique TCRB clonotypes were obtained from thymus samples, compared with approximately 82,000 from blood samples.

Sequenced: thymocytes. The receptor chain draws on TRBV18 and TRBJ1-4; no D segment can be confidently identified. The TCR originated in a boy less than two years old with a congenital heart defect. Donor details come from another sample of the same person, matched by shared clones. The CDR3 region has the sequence CASSPGWERREKLFF. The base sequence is TGTGCCAGCTCACCAGGATGGGAGCGGCGGGAAAAACTGTTTTTT. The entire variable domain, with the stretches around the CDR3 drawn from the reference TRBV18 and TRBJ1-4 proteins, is NAGVMQNPRHLVRRRGQEARLRCSPMKGHSHVYWYRQLPEEGLKFMVYLQKENIIDESGMPKERFSAEFPKEGPSILRIQQVVRGDSAAYFCASSPGWERREKLFFGSGTQLSVL.